A selection of T cell receptor beta chains follows, all from one sample in a study of post-analysis software for immune sequencing data. TCRdb used MiXCR to reprocess the PCR reads, holding one entry per CDR3 protein. The sample holds 700,000 to 800,000 distinct CDR3 sequences; roughly 27% are singletons and the top ten take more than 0.45%. The sample consisted of blood. All receptors come from a girl between 5 and 17 years old with multiple sclerosis. CDR3s include the opening cysteine and the closing phenylalanine or tryptophan. Each record gives: clone size, J gene, D gene, V gene, CDR3 protein, CDR3 DNA. The D gene is left open where the match is weak. The size of a clone is reported for some rows only, either as once, few or many, or as a class for expanded clones.

few,TRBJ2-6,TRBD1,TRBV19,CASIDRASGANVLTF,TGTGCCAGTATTGACAGGGCTTCTGGGGCCAACGTCCTGACTTTC
-,TRBJ2-6,-,TRBV29-1,CSVDLSGANVLTF,TGCAGCGTTGATCTTTCTGGGGCCAACGTCCTGACTTTC
few,TRBJ2-3,-,TRBV10-3,CAISEGRAPSTDTQYF,TGTGCCATCAGTGAGGGCCGAGCTCCAAGCACAGATACGCAGTATTTT
few,TRBJ2-2,TRBD1,TRBV10-3,CAISRQGANTGELFF,TGTGCCATCAGCCGACAGGGGGCGAACACCGGGGAGCTGTTTTTT
-,TRBJ1-1,-,TRBV29-1,CSVEAPGLNTEAFF,TGCAGCGTTGAAGCCCCTGGTCTGAACACTGAAGCTTTCTTT
few,TRBJ2-3,-,TRBV28,CASSLGSAALGDQYF,TGTGCCAGCAGTTTAGGGTCAGCAGCTCTCGGCGATCAGTATTTT
few,TRBJ1-2,-,TRBV28,CASRSGGGPTPGLYGYTF,TGTGCCAGCAGGTCTGGCGGAGGACCTACTCCAGGGCTCTATGGCTACACCTTC
many,TRBJ2-7,TRBD2,TRBV4-3,CASSQTTSGGSEQYF,TGCGCCAGCAGCCAGACCACTAGCGGGGGGTCCGAGCAGTACTTC
few,TRBJ2-3,-,TRBV7-2,CASSLAPLVGAGSTDTQYF,TGTGCCAGCAGCTTAGCGCCCCTTGTTGGGGCGGGCAGCACAGATACGCAGTATTTT
-,TRBJ1-2,TRBD1,TRBV27,CASSFFGGQGNYGYTF,TGTGCCAGCAGTTTTTTTGGGGGACAGGGGAACTATGGCTACACCTTC